Reported below is one TCR beta chain. The data originate from a study of blood T cells in healthy people across ages. Looked up from germline, CDR1 is DFQATT and CDR2 is SNEGSKA (reference sequence). V shed 3 bases and J shed 2 bases, with 7 bases lying between them. This CDR3 is built from 12 residues. A second PCR, run for roughly 7 to 12 cycles, used a sample-barcoded 5' primer plus a J-beta primer mix. TCRdb re-derived calls from the 5' RACE reads in MiXCR, one entry per CDR3 protein. The table has approximately 830,000 distinct CDR3 sequences, roughly 60% seen once. Sequenced sample: blood. This chain links TRBV20-1 with TRBJ2-5; perhaps D is TRBD1 or TRBD2 (5 bases each). This TCR was recovered from a man aged 30 to 45 in good health. The CDR3 coding sequence is TGCAGTGCTAGGTGGGGGCAAGAGACCCAGTACTTC. This gives the protein CSARWGQETQYF.